This TCR beta chain was recovered during a study of T cells in women clearing cervical HPV infection. Study in general: Donors had HPV16-related CIN3 or worse; 2 had invasive cancer.

Trimming stripped 5 bases from V and 8 bases from J, with 20 bases between. The CDR3 has 15 residues. Germline lookup yields CDR1 LNHDA and CDR2 SQIVND (reference sequence). Study-wide results and limits: Controls had more TRBV6-7 (0.16%) than cases (about 0.11%).

Generated by immunoSEQ multiplex PCR, the TCRdb table keeps only in-frame clones and is missing some. This table holds over 25,000 clones. MY09/MY11 PCR detected cervical HPV DNA; dot-blot assigned genotypes. Regarding this clone: Its antigen is as yet unknown. The sequenced fragment ends 3 residues before the CDR3 boundary, so the rest is inferred from the germline J gene.

This receptor was obtained from a woman between 18 and 70 years old with a cervical HPV16 infection that either progressed to CIN3+ or cleared (not recorded which). The chain uses TRBV19 and TRBJ2-3; D may be TRBD2 (7 bases). Sequencing was carried out using blood buffy coat. The sequenced CDR3 bases are TGTGCCAGTAGTTTTGGGGGGGCCATTTCAGTTACG. Translation gives CASSFGGAISVT. The whole CDR3 protein reads CASSFGGAISVTQYF.